This T cell receptor beta chain was recorded in a study of T cell responses to AZD1222 COVID-19 vaccine. Findings and limits, study-wide: Dominant at 160-218 and 743-854, vaccine-associated CD4 TCRs also spanned spike. Following two doses of AZD1222, Spike-specific TCR breadth and depth rose. Of spike-specific TCRs, nearly half reportedly target regions left unmutated in variants. All repertoire sampling was performed exclusively after the peak T cell response.

The CDR3 is 19 amino acids. The V segment lost 2 bases and the J segment 0 bases; nucleotides outside the gene matches: 9. Germline V gene lookup returns CDR1 SGHTA and CDR2 FQGTGA. A note on this clone: Its matching antigen is unknown.

The data were produced by immunoSEQ multiplex PCR, yet TCRdb's version contains in-frame clones alone and is incomplete. The sample consists of 150,000 to 200,000 clones, roughly 91% of them appearing once. The material sequenced was peripheral blood, taken 28 days after the second AZD1222 dose. The TCR originated in an adult who received the AZD1222 COVID-19 vaccine. The chain links TRBV7-3 to TRBJ2-1, with 11 bases identical to TRBD2. CDR3 sequence (DNA): TGTGCCAGCAGCTTAGGTTTTAGACTAGCGGGACCCTCCTACAATGAGCAGTTCTTC. Encoded protein: CASSLGFRLAGPSYNEQFF.